The 17 T cell receptor beta chains given below trace back to one sample, sequenced in a study of beta chain features in type 1 diabetes. What was sequenced were expressed TCRB transcripts, since all of the isolated RNA had been reverse transcribed. Generated by immunoSEQ multiplex PCR, the TCRdb table keeps only in-frame clones and is missing some. The repertoire includes 310,000 or so clones, 6.5% to 10% of them detected once, and less than 0.45% sits in the top ten. The sample taken for sequencing was central memory CD4+ T cells from blood. The source is a woman aged 18-30 years in good health.

This clone was observed a handful of times. The chain joins TRBV6-6 to TRBJ1-1; TRBD1 is a possible D gene (5 bases). In germline, CDR1 is MNHNY, CDR2 SVGAGI (reference sequence). V shed 6 bases and J shed 1 base, with 15 bases lying between them. CDR3 length: 15 residues. The CDR3 sequence is CASRPLTVQNTEAFF. The CDR3 nucleotides are TGTGCCAGCAGGCCCTTGACAGTCCAGAACACTGAAGCTTTCTTT.

The chain has TRBV4-2 and TRBJ2-2; the match to TRBD1 covers 8 bases. CDR3 length: 17 residues. Trimming cost V 3 bases and J 5 bases; bases outside gene matches: 11. Per germline, CDR1 LGHNA and CDR2 YNFKEQ. Here the CDR3 reads CASSQYYTGGGTGELFF. The CDR3 DNA reads as TGTGCCAGCAGCCAGTACTATACAGGGGGTGGGACCGGGGAGCTGTTTTTT.

This sequence joins TRBV20-1 and TRBJ2-1; D is unresolved. Germline V lookup: CDR1 DFQATT, CDR2 SNEGSKA (reference sequence). The germline V and J ends were trimmed by 5 bases and 12 bases, with 14 bases remaining between them. There are 11 residues in the CDR3. The CDR3 reads CSAFRNPGQFF. CDR3 DNA: TGCAGTGCTTTCCGGAACCCCGGGCAGTTCTTC.

This clone has just a few counts. The chain recombines TRBV27 with TRBJ2-1, with 14 bases fitting TRBD2. The V gene's germline CDR1 is MNHEY and CDR2 SMNVEV (reference sequence). The CDR3 runs 23 residues. The V segment lost 3 bases and the J segment 2 bases; nucleotides outside the gene matches: 21. The chain's CDR3 is CASSFGGPQTSGRAVVPYNEQFF. The CDR3 DNA reads TGTGCCAGCAGTTTCGGGGGGCCTCAGACTAGCGGGAGGGCCGTGGTCCCCTACAATGAGCAGTTCTTC.

V usage is TRBV15 and J usage is TRBJ2-3; D gene ambiguous. The CDR3 sequence is 13 residues long. Germline V gene sequence: CDR1 LNHNV, CDR2 YYDKDF (reference sequence). V was cut by 0 bases and J by 4 bases, with 5 bases left in between. In nucleotides, the CDR3 is TGTGCCACCAGCAGAGAGTTTTCAGATACGCAGTATTTT. It yields the protein CATSREFSDTQYF.

Only a few counts were recorded for this clone. This rearrangement joins TRBV4-1 to TRBJ2-1; D possibly corresponds to TRBD2 (5 bases). Germline CDR1 is MGHRA and CDR2 is YSYEKL. The germline V and J ends were trimmed by 1 base and 4 bases, with 20 bases remaining between them. CDR3 length equals 18 residues. CDR3 bases: TGCGCCAGCAGCCAAGTTTTACGAAAACTAGAGGCTTACAATGAGCAGTTCTTC. Translating it yields CASSQVLRKLEAYNEQFF.

There are a few counts of this clone. CDR3 bases: TGTGCCAGCACTCGGGCCAGGGCTGGCTACACCTTC. Translation: CASTRARAGYTF. J is TRBJ1-2 and V is TRBV28; weak D call: TRBD1 (5 bases). The germline V gene encodes CDR1 MDHEN and CDR2 SYDVKM. Trimming pared 7 bases from V and 7 bases from J, leaving 13 bases between. This CDR3 comprises 12 residues.

In its sample, this clone was seen many times. The rearrangement joins TRBV4-3 to TRBJ2-1; D tentatively reads TRBD1 or TRBD2 (5 bases each). Per the germline V gene, CDR1 is LGHNA and CDR2 is YSLEER. The CDR3 length is 14 residues. V shed 4 bases and J shed 4 bases, with 11 bases lying between them. The CDR3 nucleotides are TGCGCCAGCAGCCGAAGGGACGGATACAATGAGCAGTTCTTC. It encodes CASSRRDGYNEQFF.

This clone has only a few counts. The V and J genes are TRBV29-1 and TRBJ1-3; no clear D gene. Per germline, CDR1 SQVTM and CDR2 ANQGSEA. The CDR3 is 11 amino acids. Trimming pared 4 bases from V and 2 bases from J, leaving 3 bases between. The CDR3 coding sequence is TGCAGCGTTGGCACTGGAAACACCATATATTTT. Translating it yields CSVGTGNTIYF.

This clone showed up many times. The chain employs TRBV11-2 and TRBJ2-7, with 7 bases lining up with TRBD1. The CDR3 consists of 15 residues. Germline V gene data show CDR1 as SGHAT and CDR2 as FQNNGV. J gave up 4 bases and V 3 bases, and 9 bases lay outside the gene matches. CDR3 residues: CASSFSEGAAYEQYF. CDR3 bases: TGTGCCAGCAGCTTCTCAGAGGGGGCGGCTTACGAGCAGTACTTC.

In this sample, this clone turned up a few times. The chain uses TRBV25-1 and TRBJ2-3; D not resolved. The V end lost 5 bases, the J end lost 6 bases, and 6 bases lay between the germline ends. The CDR3 is made up of 11 amino acids. Germline V gene sequence: CDR1 MGHDK, CDR2 SYGVNS. CDR3 DNA sequence: TGTGCCAGCAGTTACTCGGATACGCAGTATTTT. As protein: CASSYSDTQYF.

This clone was seen only a few times. The rearrangement joins TRBV4-2 to TRBJ1-4; D is undetermined. This CDR3 contains 15 residues. V was trimmed by 3 bases and J by 4 bases, leaving 12 bases between them. The germline gives CDR1 LGHNA, CDR2 YNFKEQ. This CDR3 is CASSQSRQNNEKLFF. The CDR3 DNA reads TGTGCCAGCAGCCAGAGCCGGCAAAATAATGAAAAACTGTTTTTT.

Many counts were recorded for this clone. The chain employs TRBV10-3 and TRBJ2-1; TRBD1 is a possible D gene (6 bases). Germline lookup yields CDR1 ENHRY and CDR2 SYGVKD. The length of the CDR3 is 11 residues. Between the trimmed V and J ends, which lost 4 bases and 16 bases, there was a span of 14 bases. CDR3 DNA sequence: TGTGCCATCAGTGGGGCAGGGGCCTTCTTCTTC. Translated: CAISGAGAFFF.

Only a few counts were recorded for this clone. CDR3 coding DNA: TGTGCCAGCAGCAAGGGGGGGTCCACTGAAGCTTTCTTT. This codes for CASSKGGSTEAFF. This chain links TRBV7-3 with TRBJ1-1; D is possibly TRBD1 (6 bases). The CDR3 length is 13 residues. V was shortened by 5 bases and J by 4 bases, with 11 bases between the two germline ends. Germline V gives CDR1 SGHTA, CDR2 FQGTGA.

Only a few counts were recorded for this clone. The rearrangement uses TRBV5-1 and TRBJ2-7, with D tentatively TRBD1 (5 bases). V lost 0 bases and J lost 6, with 13 bases in between. The CDR3 covers 14 residues. Germline lookup yields CDR1 SGHRS and CDR2 YFSETQ. CDR3 loop: CASSLVVGHLEQYF. CDR3 in DNA: TGCGCCAGCAGCTTGGTGGTTGGACACCTCGAGCAGTACTTC.

This clone was detected a few times. The chain employs TRBV18 and TRBJ2-7; TRBD1 aligns across 7 bases. V lost 4 bases and J lost 3; bases outside the gene matches: 0. This CDR3 comprises 12 residues. CDR1 is KGHSH, CDR2 LQKENI, per germline. The CDR3 region is CASSRTGYEQYF. The CDR3 DNA follows: TGTGCCAGCTCACGGACAGGCTACGAGCAGTACTTC.

The chain is built from TRBV7-2 and TRBJ2-1, with 13 bases matching TRBD2. Germline loops: CDR1 SGHTA, CDR2 FQGNSA. V lost 0 bases to trimming and J lost 9 bases; unmatched junction nucleotides: 14. There are 19 residues in the CDR3. CDR3 in amino acids: CASSLAARLAGGSVREQFF. CDR3 bases: TGTGCCAGCAGCTTAGCTGCCCGACTAGCGGGAGGCTCTGTACGTGAGCAGTTCTTC.